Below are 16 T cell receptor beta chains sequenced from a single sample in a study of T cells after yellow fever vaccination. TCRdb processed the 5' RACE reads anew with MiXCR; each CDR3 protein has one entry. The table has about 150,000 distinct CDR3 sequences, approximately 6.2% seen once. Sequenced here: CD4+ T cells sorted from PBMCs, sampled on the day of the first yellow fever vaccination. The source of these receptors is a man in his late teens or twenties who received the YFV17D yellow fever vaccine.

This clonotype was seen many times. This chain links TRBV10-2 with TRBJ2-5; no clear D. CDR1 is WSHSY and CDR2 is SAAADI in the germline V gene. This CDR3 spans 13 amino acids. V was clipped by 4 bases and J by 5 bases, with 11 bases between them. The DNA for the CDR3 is TGCGCCAGCAGTGGCCGCGGTGGCGAGACCCAGTACTTC. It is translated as CASSGRGGETQYF.

The CDR3 DNA follows: TGTGCCAGTACACAGGGGAACTATGGCTACACCTTC. Its protein product is CASTQGNYGYTF. V and J are TRBV19 and TRBJ1-2; TRBD1 matches at 7 bases. The junction had 1 base not matched to a gene; V was cut back by 7 bases and J by 2 bases. The CDR3 length is 12 residues. In germline, CDR1 is LNHDA, CDR2 SQIVND (reference sequence).

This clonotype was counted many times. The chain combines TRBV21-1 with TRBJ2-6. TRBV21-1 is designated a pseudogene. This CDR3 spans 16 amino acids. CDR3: CASSKRWTPGANVLTF. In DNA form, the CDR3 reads TGTGCCAGCAGCAAAAGATGGACGCCGGGGGCCAACGTCCTGACTTTC.

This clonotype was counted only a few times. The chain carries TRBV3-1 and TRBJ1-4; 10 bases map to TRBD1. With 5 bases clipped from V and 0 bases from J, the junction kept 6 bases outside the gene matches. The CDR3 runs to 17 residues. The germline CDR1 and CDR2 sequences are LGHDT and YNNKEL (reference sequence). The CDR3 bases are TGTGCCAGCAGCACCTCGACAGGGGGCTCAACTAATGAAAAACTGTTTTTT. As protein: CASSTSTGGSTNEKLFF.

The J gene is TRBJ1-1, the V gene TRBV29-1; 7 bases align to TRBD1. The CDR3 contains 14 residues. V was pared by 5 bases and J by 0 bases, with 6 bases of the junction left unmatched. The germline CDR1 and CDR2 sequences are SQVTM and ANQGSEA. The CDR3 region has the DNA TGCAGCGTTATTCGACAGGGCATGAACACTGAAGCTTTCTTT. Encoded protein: CSVIRQGMNTEAFF.

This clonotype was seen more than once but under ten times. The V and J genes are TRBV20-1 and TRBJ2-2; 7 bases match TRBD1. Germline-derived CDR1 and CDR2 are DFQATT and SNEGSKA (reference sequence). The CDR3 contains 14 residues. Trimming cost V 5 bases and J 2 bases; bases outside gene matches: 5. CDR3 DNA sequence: TGCAGTGCTCCGGACAGGAGAAACACCGGGGAGCTGTTTTTT. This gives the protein CSAPDRRNTGELFF.

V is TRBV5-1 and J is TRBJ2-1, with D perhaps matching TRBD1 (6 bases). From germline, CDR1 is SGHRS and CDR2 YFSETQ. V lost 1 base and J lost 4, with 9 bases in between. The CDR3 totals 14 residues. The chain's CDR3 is CASSLYTGYNEQFF. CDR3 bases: TGCGCCAGCAGCTTGTACACAGGGTACAATGAGCAGTTCTTC.

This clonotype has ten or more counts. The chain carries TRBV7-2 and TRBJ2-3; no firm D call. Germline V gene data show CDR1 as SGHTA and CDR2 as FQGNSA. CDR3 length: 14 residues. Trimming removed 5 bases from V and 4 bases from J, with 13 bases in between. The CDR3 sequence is CASSPRSGPDTQYF. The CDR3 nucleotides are TGTGCCAGCAGCCCCCGGTCCGGGCCAGATACGCAGTATTTT.

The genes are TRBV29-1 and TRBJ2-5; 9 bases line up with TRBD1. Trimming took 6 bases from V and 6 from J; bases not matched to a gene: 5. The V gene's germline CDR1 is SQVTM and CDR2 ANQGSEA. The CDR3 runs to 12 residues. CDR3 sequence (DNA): TGCAGCGTGGGACAGGGATCGAAGACCCAGTACTTC. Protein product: CSVGQGSKTQYF.

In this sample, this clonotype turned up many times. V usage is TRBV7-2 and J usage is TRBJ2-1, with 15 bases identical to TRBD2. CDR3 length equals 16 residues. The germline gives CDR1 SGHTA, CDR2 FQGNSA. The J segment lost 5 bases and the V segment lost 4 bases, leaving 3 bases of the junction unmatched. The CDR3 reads CASSSRTSGGDNEQFF. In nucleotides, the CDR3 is TGTGCCAGCAGCTCACGGACTAGCGGGGGGGACAATGAGCAGTTCTTC.

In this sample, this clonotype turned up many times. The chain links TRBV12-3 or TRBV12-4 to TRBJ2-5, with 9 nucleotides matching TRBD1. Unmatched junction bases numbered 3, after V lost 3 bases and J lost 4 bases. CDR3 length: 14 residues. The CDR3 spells CASSFPDRGETQYF. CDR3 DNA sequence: TGTGCCAGCAGTTTCCCGGACAGGGGAGAGACCCAGTACTTC.

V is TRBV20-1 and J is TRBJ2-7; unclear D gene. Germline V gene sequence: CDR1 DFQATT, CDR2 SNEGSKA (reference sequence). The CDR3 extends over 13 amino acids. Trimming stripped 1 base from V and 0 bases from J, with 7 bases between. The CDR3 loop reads CSARGAGSYEQYV. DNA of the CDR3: TGCAGTGCTAGAGGCGCTGGCTCCTACGAGCAGTACGTC.

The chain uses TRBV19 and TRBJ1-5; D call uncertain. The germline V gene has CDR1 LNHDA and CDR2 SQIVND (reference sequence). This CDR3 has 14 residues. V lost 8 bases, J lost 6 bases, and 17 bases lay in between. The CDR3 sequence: CASGVGEKRQPQHF. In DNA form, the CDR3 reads TGTGCCAGTGGAGTCGGTGAAAAACGTCAGCCCCAGCATTTT.

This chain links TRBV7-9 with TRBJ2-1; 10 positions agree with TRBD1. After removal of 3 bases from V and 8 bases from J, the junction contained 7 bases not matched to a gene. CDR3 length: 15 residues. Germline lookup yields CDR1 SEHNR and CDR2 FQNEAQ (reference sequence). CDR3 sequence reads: CASSFLDRGGDEQFF. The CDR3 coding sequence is TGTGCCAGCAGCTTTCTGGACAGGGGGGGGGATGAGCAGTTCTTC.

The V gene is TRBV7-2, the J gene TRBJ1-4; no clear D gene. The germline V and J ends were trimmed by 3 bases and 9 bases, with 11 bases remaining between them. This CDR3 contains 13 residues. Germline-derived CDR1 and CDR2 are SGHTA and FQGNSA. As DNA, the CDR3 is TGTGCCAGCAGCTTTGACGGGCCCAAAAAACTGTTTTTT. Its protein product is CASSFDGPKKLFF.

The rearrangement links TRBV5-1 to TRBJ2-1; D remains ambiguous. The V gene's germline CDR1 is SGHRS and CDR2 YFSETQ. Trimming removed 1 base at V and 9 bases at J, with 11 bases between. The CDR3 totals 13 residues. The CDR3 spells CASSLYGYGEQFF. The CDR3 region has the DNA TGCGCCAGCAGCTTGTATGGGTACGGTGAGCAGTTCTTC.